This TCR beta chain emerged from a study of T cells after yellow fever vaccination. TCRdb redid the calling of the 5' RACE reads with MiXCR, one entry per CDR3 protein. The sample carries fewer than 500,000 distinct CDR3 sequences, approximately 19% recorded once. Unmatched junction bases numbered 10, after V lost 6 bases and J lost 4 bases. The germline V gene has CDR1 SQVTM and CDR2 ANQGSEA. The CDR3 contains 14 residues. Sequenced material: PBMCs, taken before the yellow fever booster vaccination. This clonotype was obtained from a man younger than 35 who received the YFV17D yellow fever vaccine. V gene TRBV29-1 combines with J gene TRBJ1-1; 8 positions agree with TRBD1. The CDR3 coding sequence is TGCAGCGTAAGCAGACAGGGGTGGAGCACTGAAGCTTTCTTT. Translated, it gives CSVSRQGWSTEAFF. The entire variable domain, with the rest obtained from reference TRBV29-1 and TRBJ1-1, is as follows: SAVISQKPSRDICQRGTSLTIQCQVDSQVTMMFWYRQQPGQSLTLIATANQGSEATYESGFVIDKFPISRPNLTFSTLTVSNMSPEDSSIYLCSVSRQGWSTEAFFGQGTRLTVV.